This T cell receptor (beta chain) stems from a study of T cells in Graves' hyperthyroidism and ophthalmopathy. Findings of the study overall: Most thyroid clonotypes with frequency above 0.001 were detected in blood.

Amplified regions were TCR beta CDR3 sequences from RNA transcripts. RT-PCR in the first round (using the HTBI primer set) targeted the TCR CDR3. MiXCR, applied by TCRdb to the multiplex PCR reads, yields one record per CDR3 protein. The sample includes about 560,000 distinct CDR3 sequences, roughly a sixth of them seen just once. Of note for this clonotype: The antigen remains undetermined.

The patients, who ranged from 18 to 65 in age, presented with newly diagnosed hyperthyroidism lasting under 2 months. Germline V gene sequence: CDR1 DFQATT, CDR2 SNEGSKA (reference sequence). Unmatched junction bases numbered 2, after V lost 2 bases and J lost 3 bases. The CDR3 runs 14 residues. Sample: blood. The receptor was derived from a woman between 18 and 30 years old with Graves' hyperthyroidism. This chain joins TRBV20-1 and TRBJ2-1; 9 nucleotides agree with TRBD2. DNA of the CDR3: TGCAGTGCTAGATCTAGCGGGGACTACAATGAGCAGTTCTTC. Protein sequence: CSARSSGDYNEQFF.